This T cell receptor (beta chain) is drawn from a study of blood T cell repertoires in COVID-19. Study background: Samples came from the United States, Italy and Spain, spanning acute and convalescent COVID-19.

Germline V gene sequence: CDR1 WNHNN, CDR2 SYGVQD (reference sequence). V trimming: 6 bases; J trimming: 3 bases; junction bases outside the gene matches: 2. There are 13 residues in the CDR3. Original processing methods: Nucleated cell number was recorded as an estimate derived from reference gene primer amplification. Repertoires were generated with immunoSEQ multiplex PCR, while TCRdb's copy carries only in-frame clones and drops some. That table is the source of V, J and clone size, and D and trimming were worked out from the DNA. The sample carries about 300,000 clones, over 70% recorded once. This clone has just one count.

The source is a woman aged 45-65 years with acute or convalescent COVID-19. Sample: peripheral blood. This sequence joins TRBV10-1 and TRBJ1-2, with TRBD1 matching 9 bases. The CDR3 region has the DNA TGCGCCAGCAGCCGGGACAGGGACTATGGCTACACCTTC. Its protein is CASSRDRDYGYTF.